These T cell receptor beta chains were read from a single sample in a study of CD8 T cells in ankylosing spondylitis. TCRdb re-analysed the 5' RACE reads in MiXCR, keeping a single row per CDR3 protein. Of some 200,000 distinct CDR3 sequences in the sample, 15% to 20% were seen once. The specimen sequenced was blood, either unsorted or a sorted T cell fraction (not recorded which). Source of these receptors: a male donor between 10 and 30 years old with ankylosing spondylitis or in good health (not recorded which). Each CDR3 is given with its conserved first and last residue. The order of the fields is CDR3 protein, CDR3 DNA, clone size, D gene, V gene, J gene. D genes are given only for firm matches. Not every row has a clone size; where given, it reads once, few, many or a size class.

cdr3_aa: CASSGVGGNQPQHF
cdr3_nt: TGTGCCAGCAGTGGCGTGGGGGGCAATCAGCCCCAGCATTTT
clone_size: many
d_call: -
v_call: TRBV6-5
j_call: TRBJ1-5

cdr3_aa: CASSGIAGGPNTGELFF
cdr3_nt: TGTGCCAGCAGTGGTATAGCGGGAGGACCAAACACCGGGGAGCTGTTTTTT
clone_size: few
d_call: TRBD2
v_call: TRBV9
j_call: TRBJ2-2

cdr3_aa: CASSVGLEDTQYF
cdr3_nt: TGTGCCAGCAGCGTAGGGCTAGAAGATACGCAGTATTTT
clone_size: many
d_call: -
v_call: TRBV9
j_call: TRBJ2-3

cdr3_aa: CASSVTGGAGTEAFF
cdr3_nt: TGTGCCAGCAGTGTGACAGGGGGCGCCGGCACTGAAGCTTTCTTT
clone_size: many
d_call: TRBD1
v_call: TRBV25-1
j_call: TRBJ1-1

cdr3_aa: CASSLTGAANQPQHF
cdr3_nt: TGTGCCAGCAGCTTAACAGGGGCGGCCAATCAGCCCCAGCATTTT
clone_size: -
d_call: TRBD1
v_call: TRBV7-2
j_call: TRBJ1-5

cdr3_aa: CSVRDDYGYTF
cdr3_nt: TGCAGCGTCAGGGACGACTATGGCTACACCTTC
clone_size: -
d_call: -
v_call: TRBV29-1
j_call: TRBJ1-2

cdr3_aa: CASSNRVADTEAFF
cdr3_nt: TGCGCCAGCTCCAACAGGGTGGCGGACACTGAAGCTTTCTTT
clone_size: many
d_call: -
v_call: TRBV5-1
j_call: TRBJ1-1

cdr3_aa: CASSEWLAGGTDNEQFF
cdr3_nt: TGTGCCAGCAGTGAATGGCTAGCGGGAGGTACTGACAATGAGCAGTTCTTC
clone_size: many
d_call: TRBD2
v_call: TRBV25-1
j_call: TRBJ2-1

cdr3_aa: CASSDEGGVNTEAFF
cdr3_nt: TGTGCCAGCAGTGACGAGGGCGGGGTGAACACTGAAGCTTTCTTT
clone_size: many
d_call: -
v_call: TRBV6-1
j_call: TRBJ1-1

cdr3_aa: CASSVGPGREADTQYF
cdr3_nt: TGTGCCAGCAGCGTGGGGCCCGGGCGGGAGGCGGATACGCAGTATTTT
clone_size: -
d_call: TRBD2
v_call: TRBV9
j_call: TRBJ2-3

cdr3_aa: CSVARDRRPETQYF
cdr3_nt: TGCAGCGTAGCGCGGGACCGCAGACCAGAGACCCAGTACTTC
clone_size: many
d_call: -
v_call: TRBV29-1
j_call: TRBJ2-5

cdr3_aa: CASSDSTDTQYF
cdr3_nt: TGTGCCAGCAGCGACAGCACAGATACGCAGTATTTT
clone_size: many
d_call: -
v_call: TRBV7-9
j_call: TRBJ2-3

cdr3_aa: CASTYSGRGNTGELFF
cdr3_nt: TGCGCCAGCACCTATAGCGGGAGAGGTAACACCGGGGAGCTGTTTTTT
clone_size: many
d_call: TRBD2
v_call: TRBV5-1
j_call: TRBJ2-2

cdr3_aa: CASSQLPTGLAGSNDEQFF
cdr3_nt: TGTGCCAGCAGCCAATTACCGACAGGACTAGCGGGAAGCAACGATGAGCAGTTCTTC
clone_size: -
d_call: TRBD2
v_call: TRBV4-2
j_call: TRBJ2-1

cdr3_aa: CASSLDPAGNYEQYF
cdr3_nt: TGTGCCAGCAGCTTAGATCCAGCGGGGAACTACGAGCAGTACTTC
clone_size: many
d_call: TRBD2
v_call: TRBV11-2
j_call: TRBJ2-7

cdr3_aa: CSATVLEWGTTDTQYF
cdr3_nt: TGCAGTGCTACTGTCCTCGAGTGGGGGACCACAGATACGCAGTATTTT
clone_size: many
d_call: -
v_call: TRBV20-1
j_call: TRBJ2-3

cdr3_aa: CASSFTLGTEAFF
cdr3_nt: TGTGCCAGCAGTTTCACGTTGGGGACTGAAGCTTTCTTT
clone_size: -
d_call: -
v_call: TRBV28
j_call: TRBJ1-1

cdr3_aa: CASSPAPGGIYEQYF
cdr3_nt: TGTGCCAGCAGCCCCGCCCCCGGCGGGATCTACGAGCAGTACTTC
clone_size: many
d_call: -
v_call: TRBV7-3
j_call: TRBJ2-7

cdr3_aa: CSARGGQGGGNEQFF
cdr3_nt: TGCAGTGCTAGAGGCGGACAGGGGGGAGGCAATGAGCAGTTCTTC
clone_size: -
d_call: TRBD1
v_call: TRBV20-1
j_call: TRBJ2-1

cdr3_aa: CASSHGPNEQYF
cdr3_nt: TGTGCCAGCAGCCACGGCCCTAACGAGCAGTACTTC
clone_size: -
d_call: -
v_call: TRBV7-9
j_call: TRBJ2-7

cdr3_aa: CASSPDGTSSLYEQYF
cdr3_nt: TGCGCCAGCAGCCCGGATGGGACATCGAGCCTCTACGAGCAGTACTTC
clone_size: many
d_call: -
v_call: TRBV5-1
j_call: TRBJ2-7

cdr3_aa: CASSLAPSLNEKLFF
cdr3_nt: TGCGCCAGCAGCTTGGCCCCGAGCCTTAATGAAAAACTGTTTTTT
clone_size: many
d_call: -
v_call: TRBV5-1
j_call: TRBJ1-4